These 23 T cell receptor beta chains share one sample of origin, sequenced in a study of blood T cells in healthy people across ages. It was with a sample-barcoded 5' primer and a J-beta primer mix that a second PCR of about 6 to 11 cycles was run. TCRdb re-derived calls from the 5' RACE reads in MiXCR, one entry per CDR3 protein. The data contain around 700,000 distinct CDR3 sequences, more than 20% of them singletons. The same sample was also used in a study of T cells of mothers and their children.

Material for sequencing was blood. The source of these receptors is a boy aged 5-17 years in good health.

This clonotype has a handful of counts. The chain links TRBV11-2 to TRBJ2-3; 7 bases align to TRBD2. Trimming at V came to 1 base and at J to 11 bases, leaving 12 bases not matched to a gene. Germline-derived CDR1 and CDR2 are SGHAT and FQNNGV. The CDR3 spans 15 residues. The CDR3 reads CASSLGLAAQIVQYF. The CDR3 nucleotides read TGTGCCAGCAGCTTAGGGCTAGCGGCACAGATAGTGCAGTATTTT.

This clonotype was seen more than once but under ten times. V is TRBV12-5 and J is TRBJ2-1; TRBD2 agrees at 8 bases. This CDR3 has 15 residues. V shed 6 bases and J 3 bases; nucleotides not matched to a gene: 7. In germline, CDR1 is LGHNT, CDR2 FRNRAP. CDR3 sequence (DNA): TGTGCTAGTGGAACTATCGGGACTAGCTACAATGAGCAGTTCTTC. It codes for CASGTIGTSYNEQFF.

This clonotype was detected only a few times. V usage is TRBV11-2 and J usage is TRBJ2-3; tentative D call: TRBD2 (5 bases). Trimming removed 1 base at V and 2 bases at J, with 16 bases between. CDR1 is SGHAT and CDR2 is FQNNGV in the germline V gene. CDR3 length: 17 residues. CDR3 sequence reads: CASSLVNPDSITDTQYF. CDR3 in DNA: TGTGCCAGCAGCTTAGTTAACCCGGACTCTATCACAGATACGCAGTATTTT.

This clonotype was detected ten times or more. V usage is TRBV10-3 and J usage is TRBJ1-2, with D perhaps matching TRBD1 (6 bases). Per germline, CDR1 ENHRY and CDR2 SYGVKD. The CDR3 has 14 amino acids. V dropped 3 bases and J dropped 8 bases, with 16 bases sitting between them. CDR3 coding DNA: TGTGCCATCAGTGAAGTAGGGGACACGGGAGGCTACACCTTC. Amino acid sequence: CAISEVGDTGGYTF.

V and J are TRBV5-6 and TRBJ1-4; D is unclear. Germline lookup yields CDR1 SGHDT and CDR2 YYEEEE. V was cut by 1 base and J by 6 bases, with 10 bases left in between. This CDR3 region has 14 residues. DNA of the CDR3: TGTGCCAGCAGCTTGAGACCTGTGGATGAAAAACTGTTTTTT. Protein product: CASSLRPVDEKLFF.

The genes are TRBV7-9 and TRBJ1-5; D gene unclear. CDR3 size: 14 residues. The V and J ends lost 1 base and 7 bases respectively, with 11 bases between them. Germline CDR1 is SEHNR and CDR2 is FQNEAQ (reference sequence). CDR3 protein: CASSLGELRQPQHF. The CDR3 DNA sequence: TGTGCCAGCAGCTTAGGAGAGCTCCGCCAGCCCCAGCATTTT.

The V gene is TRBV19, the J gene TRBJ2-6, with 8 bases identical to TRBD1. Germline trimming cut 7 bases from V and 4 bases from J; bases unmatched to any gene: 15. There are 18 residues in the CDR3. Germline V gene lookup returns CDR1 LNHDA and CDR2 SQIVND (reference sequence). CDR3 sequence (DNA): TGTGCCAGTACTCCCAAGTTGCAGGGGGCGTACGGGGCCAACGTCCTGACTTTC. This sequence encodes CASTPKLQGAYGANVLTF.

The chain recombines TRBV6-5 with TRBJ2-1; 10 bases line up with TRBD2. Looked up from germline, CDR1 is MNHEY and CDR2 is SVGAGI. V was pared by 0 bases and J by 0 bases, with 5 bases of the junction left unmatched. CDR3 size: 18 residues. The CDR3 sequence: CASSYSPGLAYSYNEQFF. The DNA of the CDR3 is TGTGCCAGCAGTTACTCCCCGGGACTAGCGTACTCCTACAATGAGCAGTTCTTC.

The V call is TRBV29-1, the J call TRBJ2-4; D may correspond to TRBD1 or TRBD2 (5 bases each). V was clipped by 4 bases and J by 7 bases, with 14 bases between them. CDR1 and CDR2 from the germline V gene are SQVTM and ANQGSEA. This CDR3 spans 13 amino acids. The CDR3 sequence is CSVVSLWGNIQYF. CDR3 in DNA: TGCAGCGTTGTCTCCCTTTGGGGGAACATTCAGTACTTC.

CDR3 nucleotides: TGTGCCAGCAGCGGGGGTCCTGAAGCTTTCTTT. Protein product: CASSGGPEAFF. This chain connects TRBV7-9 to TRBJ1-1, with a possible D match to TRBD1 (5 bases). V was clipped by 5 bases and J by 6 bases, with 7 bases between them. The CDR3 is 11 amino acids. Germline CDR1 is SEHNR and CDR2 is FQNEAQ (reference sequence).

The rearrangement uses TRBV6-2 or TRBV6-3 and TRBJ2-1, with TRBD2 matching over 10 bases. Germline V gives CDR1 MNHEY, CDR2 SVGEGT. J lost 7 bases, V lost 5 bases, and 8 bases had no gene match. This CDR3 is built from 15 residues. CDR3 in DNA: TGTGCCAGCAGTGCCAGCGGGGGGGCCGGGAATGAGCAGTTCTTC. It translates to CASSASGGAGNEQFF.

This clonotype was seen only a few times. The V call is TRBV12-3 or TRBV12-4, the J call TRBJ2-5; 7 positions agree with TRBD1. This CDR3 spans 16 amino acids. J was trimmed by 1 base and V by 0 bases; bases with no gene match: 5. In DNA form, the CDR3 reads TGTGCCAGCAGTTTAGCGCCGGGGACAGTCCAAGAGACCCAGTACTTC. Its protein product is CASSLAPGTVQETQYF.

The CDR3 nucleotides are TGTGCCAGTAGTATCCGGGGATCGTCCCAAGAGACCCAGTACTTC. Amino acids: CASSIRGSSQETQYF. The chain has TRBV19 and TRBJ2-5; possibly TRBD2 for D (5 bases). Trimming took off 3 bases at V and 1 base at J, with 12 bases between the two ends. CDR3 length: 15 residues. Germline CDR1 reads LNHDA; CDR2 reads SQIVND (reference sequence).

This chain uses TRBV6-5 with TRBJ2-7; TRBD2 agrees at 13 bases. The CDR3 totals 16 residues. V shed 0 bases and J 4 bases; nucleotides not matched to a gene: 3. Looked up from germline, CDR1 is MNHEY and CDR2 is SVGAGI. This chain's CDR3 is CASSYSGLAGVYEQYF. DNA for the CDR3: TGTGCCAGCAGTTACTCCGGACTAGCGGGAGTGTACGAGCAGTACTTC.

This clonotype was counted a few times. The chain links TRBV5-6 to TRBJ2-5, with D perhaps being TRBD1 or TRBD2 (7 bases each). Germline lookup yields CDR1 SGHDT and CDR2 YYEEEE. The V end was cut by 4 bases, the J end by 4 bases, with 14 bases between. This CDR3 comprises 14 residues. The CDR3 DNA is TGTGCCAGCAGCCAGGGGGGGTCGAGAGAGACCCAGTACTTC. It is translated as CASSQGGSRETQYF.

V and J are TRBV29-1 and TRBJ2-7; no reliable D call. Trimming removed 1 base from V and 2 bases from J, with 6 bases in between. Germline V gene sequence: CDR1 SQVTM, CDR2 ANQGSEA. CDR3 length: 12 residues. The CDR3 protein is CSVEVRTYEQYF. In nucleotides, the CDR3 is TGCAGCGTTGAAGTCAGAACCTACGAGCAGTACTTC.

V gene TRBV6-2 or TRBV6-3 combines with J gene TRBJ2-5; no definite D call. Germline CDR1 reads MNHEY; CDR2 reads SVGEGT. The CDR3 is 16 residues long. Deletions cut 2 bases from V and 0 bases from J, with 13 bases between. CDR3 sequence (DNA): TGTGCCAGCAGTTACAATTTACCCAACCACCAAGAGACCCAGTACTTC. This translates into CASSYNLPNHQETQYF.

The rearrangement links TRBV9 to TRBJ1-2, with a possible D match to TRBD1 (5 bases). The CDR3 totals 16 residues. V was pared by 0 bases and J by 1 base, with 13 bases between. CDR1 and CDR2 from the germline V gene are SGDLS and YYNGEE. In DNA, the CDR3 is TGTGCCAGCAGCGTAGGAGGGACGCCCCTTAACTATGGCTACACCTTC. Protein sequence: CASSVGGTPLNYGYTF.

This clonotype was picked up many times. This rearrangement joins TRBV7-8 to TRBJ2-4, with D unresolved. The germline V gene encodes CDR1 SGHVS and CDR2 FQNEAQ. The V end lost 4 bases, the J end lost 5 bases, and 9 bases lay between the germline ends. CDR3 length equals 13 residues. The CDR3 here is CASSSLPENIQYF. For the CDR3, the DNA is TGTGCCAGCAGCTCCCTGCCGGAAAACATTCAGTACTTC.

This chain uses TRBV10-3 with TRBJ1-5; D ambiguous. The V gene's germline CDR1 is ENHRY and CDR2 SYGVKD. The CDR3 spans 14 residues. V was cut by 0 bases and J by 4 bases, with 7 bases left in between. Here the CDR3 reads CAISESGGNQPQHF. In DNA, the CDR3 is TGTGCCATCAGTGAGTCAGGCGGTAATCAGCCCCAGCATTTT.

This CDR3 reads CASSPSPGQFYEQYF. The CDR3 DNA sequence: TGTGCCAGCAGTCCTTCACCGGGACAGTTTTACGAGCAGTACTTC. This sequence joins TRBV27 and TRBJ2-5; 7 positions agree with TRBD1. The assigned J gene may be wrong: the sequence end matches TRBJ2-7 better. Germline V gene data show CDR1 as MNHEY and CDR2 as SMNVEV (reference sequence). The CDR3 contains 15 residues.

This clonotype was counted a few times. CDR3 DNA: TGCGCCAGCAGCTTCGGGACTGCCTGCGAGCAGTACTTC. Its translation is CASSFGTACEQYF. The J gene is TRBJ2-7, the V gene TRBV5-1; perhaps TRBD2 as D (6 bases). This CDR3 is built from 13 residues. Germline CDR1 is SGHRS and CDR2 is YFSETQ. V was pared by 2 bases and J by 6 bases, with 12 bases between.

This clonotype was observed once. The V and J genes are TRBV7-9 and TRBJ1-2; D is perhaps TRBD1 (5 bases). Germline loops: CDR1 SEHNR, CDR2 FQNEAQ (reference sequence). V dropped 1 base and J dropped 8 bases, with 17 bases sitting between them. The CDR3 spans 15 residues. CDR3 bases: TGTGCCAGCAGCTTAGGGGGTAGGGACCGCCGAGGCTACACCTTC. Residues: CASSLGGRDRRGYTF.